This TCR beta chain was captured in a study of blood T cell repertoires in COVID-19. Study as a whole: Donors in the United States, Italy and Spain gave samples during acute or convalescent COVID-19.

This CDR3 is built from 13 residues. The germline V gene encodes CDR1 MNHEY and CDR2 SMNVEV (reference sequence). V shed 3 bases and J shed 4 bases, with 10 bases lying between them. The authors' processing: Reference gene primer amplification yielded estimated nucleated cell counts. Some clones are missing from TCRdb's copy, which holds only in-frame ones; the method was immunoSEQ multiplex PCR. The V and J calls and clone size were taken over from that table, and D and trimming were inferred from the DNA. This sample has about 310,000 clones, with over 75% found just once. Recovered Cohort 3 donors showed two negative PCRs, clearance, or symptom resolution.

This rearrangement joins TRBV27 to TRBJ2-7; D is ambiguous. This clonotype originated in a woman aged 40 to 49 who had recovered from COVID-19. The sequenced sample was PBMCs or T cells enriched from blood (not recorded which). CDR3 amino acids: CASSFNRGYEQYF. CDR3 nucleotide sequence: TGTGCCAGCAGTTTCAACCGAGGATACGAGCAGTACTTC.